This record covers a single T cell receptor (beta chain). Sequencing was performed with immunoSEQ multiplex PCR; in TCRdb, only in-frame clones are kept and a portion is missing. The sample gives 85,000 to 130,000 clones, 84% of which show up once; 14% to 15% is in the top ten. The data originate from a study of blood T cell repertoires in COVID-19. Losses at the gene ends were 1 base for V and 1 base for J; bases not matched to a gene: 10. The CDR3 is 18 residues long. Germline V lookup: CDR1 LGHDT, CDR2 YNNKEL (reference sequence). This TCR derives from a woman aged 60-70 years with acute or convalescent COVID-19. The sequencing sample was made of peripheral blood. This chain joins TRBV3-1 (or the pseudogene TRBV3-2) and TRBJ1-5, with TRBD1 identical over 7 bases. CDR3 loop: CASSQGINRGGSNQPQHF. For the CDR3, the DNA is TGTGCCAGCAGCCAAGGGATTAACAGGGGAGGAAGCAATCAGCCCCAGCATTTT.